These 9 T cell receptor beta chains were sequenced from one sample in a study of vaccination and CD4 T cells after COVID-19. The study sequenced cultured CD4+ T cell DNA using the Oncomine TCR Beta short-read assay. TCRdb re-derived calls from the PCR reads in MiXCR, one entry per CDR3 protein. The repertoire includes 9,500 to 14,000 distinct CDR3 sequences, more than 25% of them detected once, and about 22% sits in the top ten. These TCRs are of unknown antigen specificity. Stated treatment: roughly 10-day PBMC culture with coronavirus spike peptide pools or control peptides (ViraFEST assay). Sample: cultured CD4+ T cells from blood. The receptors come from a human donor with COVID-19.

Here the CDR3 reads CASSLGGQSYEQYF. The CDR3 nucleotides read TGTGCCAGCAGCTTAGGAGGACAGTCCTACGAGCAGTACTTC. The chain employs TRBV7-3 and TRBJ2-7; possibly TRBD1 for D (6 bases). The germline CDR1 and CDR2 sequences are SGHTA and FQGTGA. The CDR3 loop spans 14 amino acids. V was pared by 2 bases and J by 1 base, with 9 bases between.

The CDR3 loop reads CASSIAVRGSETQYF. The CDR3 coding sequence is TGTGCCAGTAGTATAGCAGTGAGGGGGAGCGAGACCCAGTACTTC. The V call is TRBV19, the J call TRBJ2-5; TRBD1 is a possible D gene (6 bases). The CDR3 spans 15 residues. Trimming removed 1 base at V and 5 bases at J, with 14 bases between. In germline, CDR1 is LNHDA, CDR2 SQIVND (reference sequence).

This clonotype rates as medium-sized. The chain joins TRBV15 to TRBJ1-5; D is possibly TRBD1 (5 bases). Germline-derived CDR1 and CDR2 are LNHNV and YYDKDF (reference sequence). CDR3 length equals 14 residues. Between the trimmed V and J ends, which lost 0 bases and 6 bases, there was a span of 9 bases. As DNA, the CDR3 is TGTGCCACCAGCAGAGATCGGGGGGTTCAGCCCCAGCATTTT. This sequence encodes CATSRDRGVQPQHF.

V and J are TRBV7-9 and TRBJ2-7; unclear D gene. The CDR3 consists of 12 residues. Trimming removed 5 bases from V and 2 bases from J, with 7 bases in between. The germline V gene has CDR1 SEHNR and CDR2 FQNEAQ (reference sequence). CDR3 amino acids: CASSPLPYEQYF. The CDR3 coding sequence is TGTGCCAGCAGCCCGTTACCCTACGAGCAGTACTTC.

This clonotype has only a few counts. The J gene is TRBJ1-5, the V gene TRBV7-2; 7 bases are a match to TRBD1. With V trimmed by 1 base and J by 7 bases, 10 bases remained unmatched. The CDR3 is 16 residues long. Per the germline V gene, CDR1 is SGHTA and CDR2 is FQGNSA. The chain's CDR3 is CASSLGPWDSGQPQHF. The CDR3 nucleotides are TGTGCCAGCAGCTTAGGACCTTGGGACAGCGGACAGCCCCAGCATTTT.

The chain combines TRBV24-1 with TRBJ2-3, with D possibly TRBD1 on 5 matching bases. Germline CDR1 is KGHDR and CDR2 is SFDVKD. The CDR3 length is 14 residues. V dropped 7 bases and J dropped 0 bases, with 10 bases sitting between them. CDR3 DNA: TGTGCCACCAGCGAAAGGGGAAGCACAGATACGCAGTATTTT. Its protein product is CATSERGSTDTQYF.

CDR3 coding DNA: TGTGCCAGCGGCGCAGTGGGACAGGGCCGACATACTAACTATGGCTACACCTTC. It yields the protein CASGAVGQGRHTNYGYTF. This chain joins TRBV6-1 and TRBJ1-2; TRBD1 aligns across 9 bases. Germline loops: CDR1 MNHNS, CDR2 SASEGT. The CDR3 loop spans 18 amino acids. The J segment lost 0 bases and the V segment lost 8 bases, leaving 16 bases of the junction unmatched.

This clonotype has more than one count but fewer than ten. This chain links TRBV20-1 with TRBJ1-5; 9 bases line up with TRBD1. J lost 6 bases, V lost 0 bases, and 6 bases had no gene match. The germline CDR1 and CDR2 sequences are DFQATT and SNEGSKA (reference sequence). The CDR3 is 15 amino acids. The CDR3 is CSARDPRTGAQPQHF. CDR3 bases: TGCAGTGCTAGAGACCCCAGGACAGGGGCTCAGCCCCAGCATTTT.

The chain employs TRBV11-2 and TRBJ2-7; 13 bases map to TRBD2. CDR1 is SGHAT and CDR2 is FQNNGV in the germline V gene. CDR3 length: 15 residues. J was trimmed by 2 bases and V by 2 bases; bases with no gene match: 0. The CDR3 here is CASSLTSGGAYEQYF. The DNA for the CDR3 is TGTGCCAGCAGCTTAACTAGCGGGGGGGCCTACGAGCAGTACTTC.